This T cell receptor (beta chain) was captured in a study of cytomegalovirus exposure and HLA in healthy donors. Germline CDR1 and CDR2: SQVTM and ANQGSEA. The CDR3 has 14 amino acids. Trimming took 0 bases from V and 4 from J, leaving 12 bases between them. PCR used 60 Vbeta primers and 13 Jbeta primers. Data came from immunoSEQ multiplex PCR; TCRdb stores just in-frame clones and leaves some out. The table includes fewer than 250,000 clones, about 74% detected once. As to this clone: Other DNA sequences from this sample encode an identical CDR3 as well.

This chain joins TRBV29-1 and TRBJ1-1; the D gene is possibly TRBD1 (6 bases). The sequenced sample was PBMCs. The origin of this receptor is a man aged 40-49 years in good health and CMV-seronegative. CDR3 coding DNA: TGCAGCGTTGAAGATGGCAGGGGTAGCACTGAAGCTTTCTTT. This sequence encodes CSVEDGRGSTEAFF.